This passage covers 29 T cell receptor beta chains from one sample sequenced in a study of shared clonotypes between healthy human individuals. Measured with immunoSEQ multiplex PCR; TCRdb has only the in-frame clones, and not every one. The sample has under 2.5 million clones, 85% to 95% seen once. The sample was naive CD4+ T cells from PBMCs. Subset meaning: CD45RA+ positively selected. The origin of the receptors is a man aged 18 to 29 in good health. Some clones in this sample may be carry-over from other donors' samples.

The rearrangement links TRBV7-2 to TRBJ1-2; 10 positions agree with TRBD1. The CDR3 extends over 16 amino acids. Germline V gene lookup returns CDR1 SGHTA and CDR2 FQGNSA. V trimming: 7 bases; J trimming: 2 bases; junction bases outside the gene matches: 10. The CDR3 protein is CASTLLPGQGNYGYTF. In nucleotides, the CDR3 is TGTGCCAGCACCCTCCTTCCGGGACAGGGGAACTATGGCTACACCTTC.

The chain couples TRBV5-4 to TRBJ2-6; no reliable D call. Germline loops: CDR1 SGHNT, CDR2 YYREEE (reference sequence). The CDR3 is made up of 15 amino acids. Deletions cut 4 bases from V and 1 base from J, with 9 bases between. The DNA for the CDR3 is TGTGCCAGCAGCCCACGGTGGTCTGGGGCCAACGTCCTGACTTTC. It translates to CASSPRWSGANVLTF.

The chain is built from TRBV18 and TRBJ2-2; D is ambiguous. V gave up 4 bases and J gave up 8 bases, with 20 bases separating them. Germline V gene sequence: CDR1 KGHSH, CDR2 LQKENI. The CDR3 has 16 amino acids. In DNA form, the CDR3 reads TGTGCCAGCTCACAATCCCGTCAGGCTCTTACGGGGGAGCTGTTTTTT. Translated: CASSQSRQALTGELFF.

The rearrangement joins TRBV28 to TRBJ2-7; 15 nucleotides match TRBD2. With V trimmed by 3 bases and J by 7 bases, 16 bases remained unmatched. The CDR3 sequence is 19 residues long. CDR1 and CDR2 from the germline V gene are MDHEN and SYDVKM. CDR3 coding DNA: TGTGCCAGCAGTTTCATGGGTGGGGGACTAGCGGGAGGCTGGCGGGAGCAGTACTTC. Encoded protein: CASSFMGGGLAGGWREQYF.

The DNA of the CDR3 is TGTGCCAGCAGTTTAGGGCGGATTAATGAAAAACTGTTTTTT. It translates to CASSLGRINEKLFF. The chain recombines TRBV27 with TRBJ1-4; D unclear. Germline V lookup: CDR1 MNHEY, CDR2 SMNVEV (reference sequence). This CDR3 region has 14 residues. Deletions cut 2 bases from V and 4 bases from J, with 8 bases between.

This rearrangement joins TRBV20-1 to TRBJ2-7; D is possibly TRBD2 (5 bases). Germline V gene sequence: CDR1 DFQATT, CDR2 SNEGSKA (reference sequence). This CDR3 has 11 amino acids. As DNA, the CDR3 is TGCAGCGCACGACCGGCGGGTGAGCAGTACTTC. Translated: CSARPAGEQYF.

This clone was recorded only once. The CDR3 is CASSRISLSGNTIYF. The CDR3 DNA is TGTGCCAGCAGTAGGATATCTTTGTCTGGAAACACCATATATTTT. The gene calls are TRBV16 and TRBJ1-3, with unresolved D. The CDR3 totals 15 residues. Trimming left V 6 bases short and J 1 base short, with 13 bases between. Germline CDR1 is KGHSY and CDR2 is FQNENV.

This chain links TRBV19 with TRBJ1-5, with D tentatively TRBD1 (5 bases). Germline-derived CDR1 and CDR2 are LNHDA and SQIVND (reference sequence). V was shortened by 1 base and J by 6 bases, with 10 bases between the two germline ends. The CDR3 runs 14 residues. The CDR3 spells CASSIAQGGQPQHF. The CDR3 DNA is TGTGCCAGTAGTATAGCCCAGGGAGGTCAGCCCCAGCATTTT. Looking up the rest from reference TRBV19 and TRBJ1-5 gives the full variable domain: DGGITQSPKYLFRKEGQNVTLSCEQNLNHDAMYWYRQDPGQGLRLIYYSQIVNDFQKGDIAEGYSVSREKKESFPLTVTSAQKNPTAFYLCASSIAQGGQPQHFGDGTRLSIL.

V usage is TRBV5-1 and J usage is TRBJ1-2; TRBD1 aligns across 9 bases. The CDR3 is 15 residues long. V trimming: 2 bases; J trimming: 7 bases; junction bases outside the gene matches: 9. Germline V lookup: CDR1 SGHRS, CDR2 YFSETQ. CDR3: CASSLNTGGAFGYTF. The CDR3, as DNA: TGCGCCAGCAGCTTAAACACAGGGGGCGCTTTTGGCTACACCTTC. Together with reference TRBV5-1 and TRBJ1-2, the CDR3 gives the full variable domain: KAGVTQTPRYLIKTRGQQVTLSCSPISGHRSVSWYQQTPGQGLQFLFEYFSETQRNKGNFPGRFSGRQFSNSRSEMNVSTLELGDSALYLCASSLNTGGAFGYTFGSGTRLTVV.

As DNA, the CDR3 is TGTGCCAGCAGCTTAACTTTGCTGGGCGAGCAGTACTTC. It codes for CASSLTLLGEQYF. The chain joins TRBV7-2 to TRBJ2-7; the D is unclear. Per the germline V gene, CDR1 is SGHTA and CDR2 is FQGNSA. Trimming left V 2 bases short and J 6 bases short, with 11 bases between. This CDR3 is built from 13 residues.

This chain joins TRBV6-5 and TRBJ2-7; 12 nucleotides match TRBD2. The CDR3 length is 15 residues. Germline CDR1 reads MNHEY; CDR2 reads SVGAGI. The trim removed 6 bases at V and 2 bases at J, leaving 5 bases unmatched. CDR3 loop: CASRPSGRATYEQYF. CDR3 bases: TGTGCCAGCAGACCTAGCGGGAGGGCAACCTACGAGCAGTACTTC.

As DNA, the CDR3 is TGTGCCAGCACCGGGACTAGCGGGATGGGGGTGTACTTC. Protein product: CASTGTSGMGVYF. The gene calls are TRBV6-1 and TRBJ2-7; 13 bases agree with TRBD2. Germline lookup yields CDR1 MNHNS and CDR2 SASEGT. Losses at the gene ends were 7 bases for V and 12 bases for J; bases not matched to a gene: 9. CDR3 length: 13 amino acids.

V and J are TRBV6-1 and TRBJ1-5; possible D gene TRBD1, 6 bases. The germline gives CDR1 MNHNS, CDR2 SASEGT. The V and J ends lost 1 base and 6 bases respectively, with 16 bases between them. This CDR3 is built from 16 residues. CDR3 amino acids: CASSEVSRGQGQPQHF. The CDR3 coding sequence is TGTGCCAGCAGTGAAGTCTCCCGGGGGCAAGGTCAGCCCCAGCATTTT.

V usage is TRBV7-6 and J usage is TRBJ2-2; 10 bases map to TRBD2. Germline V lookup: CDR1 SGHVS, CDR2 FNYEAQ. V dropped 1 base and J dropped 2; count of bases not matched to a gene: 10. This CDR3 spans 19 amino acids. The CDR3 region is CASSLVVAGGQKNTGELFF. The CDR3 region has the DNA TGTGCCAGCAGCTTAGTTGTAGCGGGAGGACAAAAAAACACCGGGGAGCTGTTTTTT.

The V gene is TRBV7-2, the J gene TRBJ2-1; the match to TRBD2 covers 7 bases. CDR1 is SGHTA, CDR2 FQGNSA, per germline. This CDR3 is 16 amino acids long. Unmatched junction bases numbered 7, after V lost 2 bases and J lost 3 bases. CDR3 protein: CASSLLPGGHYNEQFF. CDR3 coding DNA: TGTGCCAGCAGCTTATTACCGGGAGGTCACTACAATGAGCAGTTCTTC.

The chain is built from TRBV28 and TRBJ2-7; D perhaps matches TRBD2 (7 bases). The CDR3 has 15 residues. CDR1 and CDR2 from the germline V gene are MDHEN and SYDVKM. V lost 3 bases and J 1 base, leaving 13 bases between the germline ends. The CDR3 sequence: CASSLGGARSYEQYF. Written as DNA, the CDR3 is TGTGCCAGCAGTTTGGGGGGGGCCCGGTCCTACGAGCAGTACTTC.

The J gene is TRBJ2-2, the V gene TRBV5-1; TRBD1 matches at 9 bases. J gave up 3 bases and V 1 base, and 4 bases lay outside the gene matches. CDR3 length: 16 residues. Germline assignment: CDR1 SGHRS and CDR2 YFSETQ. For the CDR3, the DNA is TGCGCCAGCAGCTTGTTTACAGGGGGCGACACCGGGGAGCTGTTTTTT. Its protein product is CASSLFTGGDTGELFF. The variable domain in full, with the rest retrieved from reference TRBV5-1 and TRBJ2-2, is KAGVTQTPRYLIKTRGQQVTLSCSPISGHRSVSWYQQTPGQGLQFLFEYFSETQRNKGNFPGRFSGRQFSNSRSEMNVSTLELGDSALYLCASSLFTGGDTGELFFGEGSRLTVL.

The V call is TRBV19, the J call TRBJ1-4, with no clear D. The CDR3 sequence is 13 residues long. Germline V gene lookup returns CDR1 LNHDA and CDR2 SQIVND (reference sequence). V lost 3 bases to trimming and J lost 6 bases, with 8 bases between them. The CDR3 DNA reads TGTGCCAGTAGTATGAGTATTTATGAAAAACTGTTTTTT. Protein product: CASSMSIYEKLFF. Full variable domain (outside the CDR3, taken from reference TRBV19 and TRBJ1-4): DGGITQSPKYLFRKEGQNVTLSCEQNLNHDAMYWYRQDPGQGLRLIYYSQIVNDFQKGDIAEGYSVSREKKESFPLTVTSAQKNPTAFYLCASSMSIYEKLFFGSGTQLSVL.

The CDR3 here is CASTLRPLGNQPQHF. For the CDR3, the DNA is TGTGCCAGCACCCTTAGGCCCCTAGGTAATCAGCCCCAGCATTTT. The chain has TRBV28 and TRBJ1-5; D unresolved. The CDR3 length is 15 residues. Germline V lookup: CDR1 MDHEN, CDR2 SYDVKM. The germline V and J ends were trimmed by 7 bases and 4 bases, with 17 bases remaining between them.

The rearrangement joins TRBV28 to TRBJ1-4; D may be TRBD1 (5 bases). V gave up 6 bases and J gave up 0 bases, with 17 bases separating them. The CDR3 is 17 residues long. The germline gives CDR1 MDHEN, CDR2 SYDVKM. CDR3 sequence: CASSRLTGSPTNEKLFF. The CDR3, as DNA: TGTGCCAGCAGCCGACTTACAGGTTCCCCAACTAATGAAAAACTGTTTTTT. Together with reference TRBV28 and TRBJ1-4, the CDR3 gives the full variable domain: DVKVTQSSRYLVKRTGEKVFLECVQDMDHENMFWYRQDPGLGLRLIYFSYDVKMKEKGDIPEGYSVSREKKERFSLILESASTNQTSMYLCASSRLTGSPTNEKLFFGSGTQLSVL.

The gene calls are TRBV5-1 and TRBJ2-5; 7 bases line up with TRBD1. Germline trimming cut 4 bases from V and 5 bases from J; bases unmatched to any gene: 8. CDR1 is SGHRS, CDR2 YFSETQ, per germline. The CDR3 runs 14 residues. This CDR3 is CASSTLTGAETQYF. The CDR3 DNA sequence: TGCGCCAGCAGCACCCTTACAGGGGCCGAGACCCAGTACTTC.

This chain joins TRBV2 and TRBJ2-3; maybe TRBD2 (6 bases). The CDR3 length is 13 residues. Germline V gene data show CDR1 as SNHLY and CDR2 as FYNNEI. V lost 8 bases and J 8 bases, leaving 17 bases between the germline ends. The CDR3: CASAGRDSTTQYF. Here the CDR3 DNA reads TGTGCCAGCGCTGGTAGGGACTCAACTACGCAGTATTTT.

The chain carries TRBV4-2 and TRBJ2-3, with TRBD2 identical over 12 bases. Trimming took 2 bases from V and 6 from J; bases not matched to a gene: 18. The CDR3 spans 20 residues. Germline CDR1 reads LGHNA; CDR2 reads YNFKEQ. This CDR3 reads CASSQQSPRASGRAGDTQYF. CDR3 nucleotides: TGTGCCAGCAGCCAACAATCCCCCCGGGCTAGCGGGAGGGCCGGCGATACGCAGTATTTT.

The V gene is TRBV19, the J gene TRBJ2-5, with 7 bases lining up with TRBD1. Germline CDR1 reads LNHDA; CDR2 reads SQIVND (reference sequence). V was clipped by 5 bases and J by 5 bases; unmatched bases: 8. The CDR3 has 14 amino acids. CDR3 in amino acids: CASSLRQGMETQYF. CDR3 sequence (DNA): TGTGCCAGTAGTCTTCGACAGGGCATGGAGACCCAGTACTTC.

This rearrangement joins TRBV4-1 to TRBJ2-7; 7 bases match TRBD1. Looked up from germline, CDR1 is MGHRA and CDR2 is YSYEKL. Trimming at V came to 6 bases and at J to 7 bases, leaving 18 bases not matched to a gene. The CDR3 runs 16 residues. DNA for the CDR3: TGCGCCAGCAGACAATTAAGGGGGCCCAACTCTGGGGAGCAGTACTTC. Amino acid sequence: CASRQLRGPNSGEQYF.

The gene calls are TRBV7-2 and TRBJ2-7; D is unresolved. The CDR3 is made up of 15 amino acids. V was cut by 1 base and J by 5 bases, with 15 bases left in between. The V gene's germline CDR1 is SGHTA and CDR2 FQGNSA. CDR3 loop: CASSLGVSSAHEQYF. CDR3 sequence (DNA): TGTGCCAGCAGCTTAGGGGTCTCGAGCGCCCACGAGCAGTACTTC.

The chain is built from TRBV28 and TRBJ1-5; the D gene is possibly TRBD1 (6 bases). The CDR3 contains 15 residues. Germline lookup yields CDR1 MDHEN and CDR2 SYDVKM. V lost 2 bases, J lost 2 bases, and 10 bases lay in between. The CDR3 loop reads CASSLVGAGNQPQHF. The CDR3 region has the DNA TGTGCCAGCAGTTTAGTGGGGGCGGGCAATCAGCCCCAGCATTTT.

The rearrangement joins TRBV6-1 to TRBJ2-7; D possibly matches TRBD1 or TRBD2 (5 bases each). Trimming pared 0 bases from V and 7 bases from J, leaving 13 bases between. Germline V gene lookup returns CDR1 MNHNS and CDR2 SASEGT. The CDR3 totals 14 residues. CDR3 bases: TGTGCCAGCAGTGAAGCCAGACAGACGGGGGAGCAGTACTTC. Translating it yields CASSEARQTGEQYF.

The chain recombines TRBV5-1 with TRBJ2-2, with D possibly TRBD2 on 6 matching bases. With 4 bases removed from V and 5 bases from J, the gap between germline ends came to 18 bases. The CDR3 runs to 16 residues. CDR1 is SGHRS, CDR2 YFSETQ, per germline. CDR3 amino acids: CASSTQPGLITGELFF. The CDR3 region has the DNA TGCGCCAGCAGCACCCAACCGGGACTCATAACCGGGGAGCTGTTTTTT. The full variable domain, in which reference TRBV5-1 and TRBJ2-2 provide the parts outside the CDR3, is KAGVTQTPRYLIKTRGQQVTLSCSPISGHRSVSWYQQTPGQGLQFLFEYFSETQRNKGNFPGRFSGRQFSNSRSEMNVSTLELGDSALYLCASSTQPGLITGELFFGEGSRLTVL.